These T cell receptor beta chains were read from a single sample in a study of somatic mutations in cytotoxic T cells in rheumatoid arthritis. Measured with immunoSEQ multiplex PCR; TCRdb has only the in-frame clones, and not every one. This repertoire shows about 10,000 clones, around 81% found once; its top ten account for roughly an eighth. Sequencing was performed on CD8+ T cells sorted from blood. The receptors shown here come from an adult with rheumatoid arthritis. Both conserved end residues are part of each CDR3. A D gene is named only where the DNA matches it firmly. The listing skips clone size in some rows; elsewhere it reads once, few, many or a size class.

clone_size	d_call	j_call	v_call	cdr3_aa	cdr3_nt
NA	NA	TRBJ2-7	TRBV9	CASSVALGMRDEQYF	TGTGCCAGCAGCGTAGCTCTGGGGATGCGGGACGAGCAGTACTTC
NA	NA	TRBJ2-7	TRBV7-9	CASSLVTGKHYEQYF	TGTGCCAGCAGCTTAGTAACGGGCAAACACTACGAGCAGTACTTC
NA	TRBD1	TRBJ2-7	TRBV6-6	CASSLGTGKYF	TGTGCCAGCAGCTTGGGGACAGGGAAGTACTTC
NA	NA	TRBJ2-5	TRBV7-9	CASSPQNF	TGTGCCAGCAGCCCACAGAACTTC
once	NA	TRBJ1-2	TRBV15	CATSRPFPQGPGYGYTF	TGTGCCACCAGCAGACCCTTTCCCCAGGGGCCCGGCTATGGCTACACCTTC
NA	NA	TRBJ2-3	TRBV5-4	CASSLAGGSTDTQYF	TGTGCCAGCAGCTTGGCCGGTGGGAGCACAGATACGCAGTATTTT
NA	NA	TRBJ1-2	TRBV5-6	CASSLAWLQGESGYTF	TGTGCCAGCAGCTTGGCTTGGCTGCAGGGTGAAAGTGGCTACACCTTC
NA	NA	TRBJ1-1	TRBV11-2	CASSQELGDTEAFF	TGCGCCAGCAGCCAAGAGCTGGGGGACACTGAAGCTTTCTTT
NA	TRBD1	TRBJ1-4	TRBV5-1	CASSLQGEDEKLFF	TGCGCCAGCAGCTTACAGGGGGAGGATGAAAAACTGTTTTTT
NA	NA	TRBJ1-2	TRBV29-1	CSVPPDSHYGYTF	TGCAGCGTACCTCCTGACAGTCACTATGGCTACACCTTC
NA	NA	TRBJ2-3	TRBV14	CASSQRSFPDTQYF	TGTGCCAGCAGCCAGAGGAGTTTCCCAGATACGCAGTATTTT
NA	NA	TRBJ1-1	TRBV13	CASSLGGRFFEAFF	TGTGCCAGCAGCTTAGGGGGTCGGTTTTTTGAAGCTTTCTTT
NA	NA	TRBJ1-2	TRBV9	CASSVGDYQVYTF	TGTGCCAGCAGCGTAGGGGACTACCAGGTCTACACCTTC
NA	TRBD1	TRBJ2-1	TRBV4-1	CASSRQPGGQGKGGEQFF	TGCGCCAGCAGCCGCCAGCCGGGCGGACAGGGGAAAGGGGGTGAGCAGTTCTTC
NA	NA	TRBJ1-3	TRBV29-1	CSVEAGQSSGNTIYF	TGCAGCGTTGAGGCAGGGCAGAGCTCTGGAAACACCATATATTTT
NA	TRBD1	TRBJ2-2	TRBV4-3	CASSQPGQGSNTGELFF	TGCGCCAGCAGCCAGCCGGGACAGGGCTCGAACACCGGGGAGCTGTTTTTT
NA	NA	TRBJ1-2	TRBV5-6	CASSLQGGYGYTF	TGTGCCAGCAGCTTGCAGGGTGGCTATGGCTACACCTTC
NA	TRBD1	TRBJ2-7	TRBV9	CASSMWTGGNEQYF	TGTGCCAGCAGCATGTGGACAGGGGGCAACGAGCAGTACTTC